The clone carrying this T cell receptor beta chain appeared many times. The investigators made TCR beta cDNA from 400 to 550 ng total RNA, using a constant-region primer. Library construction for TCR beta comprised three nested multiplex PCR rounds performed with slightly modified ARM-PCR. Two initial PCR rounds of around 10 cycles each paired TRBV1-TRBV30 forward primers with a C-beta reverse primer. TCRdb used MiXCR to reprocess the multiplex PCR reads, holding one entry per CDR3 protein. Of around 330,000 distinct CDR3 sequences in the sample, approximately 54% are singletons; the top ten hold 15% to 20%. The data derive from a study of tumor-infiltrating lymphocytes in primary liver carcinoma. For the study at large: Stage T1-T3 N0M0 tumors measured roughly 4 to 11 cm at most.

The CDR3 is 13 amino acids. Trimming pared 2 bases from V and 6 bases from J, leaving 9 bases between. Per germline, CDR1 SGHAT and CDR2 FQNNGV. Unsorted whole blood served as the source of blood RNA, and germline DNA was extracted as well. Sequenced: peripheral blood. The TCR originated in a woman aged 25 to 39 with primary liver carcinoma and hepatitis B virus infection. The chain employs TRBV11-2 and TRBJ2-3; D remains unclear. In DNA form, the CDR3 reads TGTGCCAGCAGCTTAACGTTCGGGGATACGCAGTATTTT. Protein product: CASSLTFGDTQYF.